The 5 T cell receptor beta chains below were found in one sample sequenced in a study of T-cell reconstitution after alpha-beta-depleted transplantation in children (dated by TCRdb to about 2016). The sample's treatment or condition label, decoded: allogeneic hematopoietic cell transplantation with graft depleted of TCRalphabeta T cells and CD19 B cells. Libraries were constructed by PCR. Sequencing used an Illumina HiSeq 2500. TCR library preparation used molecular barcoding, with unique molecular identifiers applied to normalize quantification of the TCRbeta repertoire. TCRdb redid the processing of the public reads, applying fastp at Q25 and MiXCR, and retained in-frame beta chains. Rows are unified per CDR3 protein, each entry keeping the most common DNA and genes. Recorded for this sample are about 200,000 distinct CDR3 sequences; 6.3% of them occurred a single time. The ten largest clones add up to under 5% of the sample.

The source material was PBMCs, sampled before TCRalphabeta/CD19-depleted stem cell transplant. The source is a girl under three years old with combined immunodeficiency, due to receive a stem cell transplant.

About this clonotype: A much more abundant neighbour one base away suggests this may be a read error. The V gene is TRBV12-3 or TRBV12-4, the J gene TRBJ2-4; tentatively, D is TRBD1 or TRBD2 (6 bases each). The V end lost 10 bases, the J end lost 11 bases, and 18 bases lay between the germline ends. This CDR3 is built from 12 residues. The CDR3 region is CATLYAEGVQYF. The CDR3 DNA sequence: TGTGCCACCCTGTATGCGGAGGGGGTTCAGTACTTC.

This clonotype occurred many times. This chain links TRBV5-5 with TRBJ2-7; D unclear. This CDR3 has 15 residues. Germline V gene data show CDR1 as SGHKS and CDR2 as YYEKEE (reference sequence). V lost 1 base and J lost 0, with 11 bases in between. CDR3 DNA sequence: TGTGCCAGCAGCTTGATACCTCTTAGCTCCTACGAGCAGTACTTC. The encoded protein is CASSLIPLSSYEQYF.

This clonotype was detected ten times or more. The rearrangement links TRBV28 to TRBJ2-7; maybe TRBD2 (6 bases). The CDR3 has 14 amino acids. Trimming shortened V by 8 bases and J by 0 bases, and 14 bases separated the two germline ends. The germline V gene encodes CDR1 MDHEN and CDR2 SYDVKM. CDR3 in amino acids: CASGYGGSSYEQYF. The CDR3 DNA sequence: TGTGCCAGCGGATACGGGGGATCCTCCTACGAGCAGTACTTC.

This clonotype was counted at least ten times. The chain joins TRBV10-3 to TRBJ2-3; TRBD2 might be the D (7 bases). CDR3 size: 16 residues. CDR1 ENHRY and CDR2 SYGVKD come from the germline V gene. V lost 3 bases and J lost 6, with 19 bases in between. The CDR3: CAISEGGATPSDTQYF. The CDR3, as DNA: TGTGCCATCAGTGAAGGGGGGGCTACACCCTCTGATACGCAGTATTTT.

This clonotype occurred many times. The chain recombines TRBV7-3 with TRBJ2-3; a possible D gene is TRBD2 (6 bases). Germline CDR1 reads SGHTA; CDR2 reads FQGTGA. The CDR3 runs 15 residues. V lost 5 bases, J lost 3 bases, and 15 bases lay in between. The CDR3 DNA follows: TGTGCCAGCAGCGAATCCCACGGGAGAACAGATACGCAGTATTTT. Translating it yields CASSESHGRTDTQYF.